This is a list of T cell receptor beta chains from one sample in a study of blood T cells in healthy people across ages. TCRdb passed the 5' RACE reads through MiXCR, listing each CDR3 protein once. This table has some 1.7 million distinct CDR3 sequences, 28% appearing once. Sequencing was performed on blood. These TCRs come from a woman between 25 and 40 years old in good health. CDR3s include the opening cysteine and the closing phenylalanine or tryptophan. Fields, in order: V gene, J gene, CDR3 protein.

V: TRBV12-3/TRBV12-4
J: TRBJ1-3
CDR3: CASSRSGTPGNTIYF

V: TRBV7-3
J: TRBJ2-1
CDR3: CASSLAFSLARGSYNEQFF

V: TRBV20-1
J: TRBJ2-3
CDR3: CSATPKPDTQYF

V: TRBV13
J: TRBJ1-6
CDR3: CASSSIRGQSPLHF

V: TRBV2
J: TRBJ2-1
CDR3: CASSDLGLAGGEQFF

V: TRBV6-5
J: TRBJ1-5
CDR3: CASSYSGQNQPQHF

V: TRBV4-3
J: TRBJ2-1
CDR3: CASSQDLLGEGRYEQFF

V: TRBV2
J: TRBJ2-7
CDR3: CASLLRGDSYEQYF

V: TRBV12-5
J: TRBJ2-7
CDR3: CARGLQATYEQYF

V: TRBV28
J: TRBJ2-1
CDR3: CASSFSGEGDEQFF

V: TRBV20-1
J: TRBJ1-4
CDR3: CSATERPAINEELFF

V: TRBV6-6
J: TRBJ2-5
CDR3: CASRTGTAKNGTQYF

V: TRBV6-6
J: TRBJ2-5
CDR3: CASSYSNGIRETQYF

V: TRBV12-3/TRBV12-4
J: TRBJ2-3
CDR3: CASSDLASDTQYF

V: TRBV7-2
J: TRBJ2-5
CDR3: CASSSHGLAPETQYF

V: TRBV7-2
J: TRBJ2-1
CDR3: CASSSRDPHNEQFF

V: TRBV18
J: TRBJ2-5
CDR3: CASSPQAGLAGARETQYF

V: TRBV6-2/TRBV6-3
J: TRBJ2-3
CDR3: CASSYWSSGLPTDTQYF

V: TRBV6-5
J: TRBJ1-2
CDR3: CAISRTGTGGGYTF

V: TRBV7-2
J: TRBJ2-7
CDR3: CASSLAFGLGAYEQYF

V: TRBV5-1
J: TRBJ2-7
CDR3: CASSLPGEPYEQYF

V: TRBV18
J: TRBJ2-4
CDR3: CASSPTALAKNIQYF

V: TRBV11-2
J: TRBJ2-5
CDR3: CASSIQRTSGGSDQETQYF

V: TRBV7-2
J: TRBJ2-5
CDR3: CASSRGTSVVETQYF

V: TRBV4-1
J: TRBJ2-3
CDR3: CASSQRAGDSTDTQYF

V: TRBV11-2
J: TRBJ2-5
CDR3: CASSSLRVQETQYF

V: TRBV12-3/TRBV12-4
J: TRBJ2-3
CDR3: CTSSRQARPDTQYF

V: TRBV7-2
J: TRBJ2-1
CDR3: CASSARGGTGQNEQFF

V: TRBV27
J: TRBJ2-7
CDR3: CASSSPSGGEREQYF

V: TRBV27
J: TRBJ2-3
CDR3: CASSWARRTDTQYF

V: TRBV20-1
J: TRBJ2-1
CDR3: CSARDRKGPSYNEQFF

V: TRBV6-6
J: TRBJ2-7
CDR3: CASTWGMGKDAQYF

V: TRBV7-6
J: TRBJ2-5
CDR3: CASSSRDRPQETRYF

V: TRBV7-9
J: TRBJ2-1
CDR3: CASSLVSVTYNEQFF

V: TRBV2
J: TRBJ1-3
CDR3: CASRVVDSGNTIYF

V: TRBV7-2
J: TRBJ1-1
CDR3: CASSPLGPGDGEAFF

V: TRBV12-3/TRBV12-4
J: TRBJ1-5
CDR3: CASTPIGGGNQPQHF

V: TRBV2
J: TRBJ2-7
CDR3: CAGGEGTYEQYF

V: TRBV20-1
J: TRBJ2-3
CDR3: CSAPWTSAYADTQYF

V: TRBV12-3/TRBV12-4
J: TRBJ1-5
CDR3: CASRGAGRQPQHF

V: TRBV9
J: TRBJ2-1
CDR3: CASSVSTYNEQFF

V: TRBV24-1
J: TRBJ1-2
CDR3: CATSDSRRGYTF

V: TRBV7-2
J: TRBJ2-1
CDR3: CASSPPMTGSAYNEQFF

V: TRBV7-2
J: TRBJ2-6
CDR3: CASSSPRGTGASVLTF

V: TRBV7-2
J: TRBJ1-1
CDR3: CASSTNTGDSFFF

V: TRBV5-1
J: TRBJ2-3
CDR3: CASSPSGGLATQYF

V: TRBV5-1
J: TRBJ2-3
CDR3: CASSLAGRAGGTDTQYF

V: TRBV29-1
J: TRBJ1-2
CDR3: CSVEGTFYGYTF

V: TRBV7-9
J: TRBJ1-2
CDR3: CASSLERGGEGYTF

V: TRBV20-1
J: NA
CDR3: CSAPSGRRHEQYF

V: TRBV6-1
J: TRBJ2-7
CDR3: CASSEFGQGSSYEQYF

V: TRBV27
J: TRBJ1-4
CDR3: CASSLNVGEKLFF

V: TRBV3-1
J: TRBJ2-3
CDR3: CASSAGLAGGPRDTQYF